This T cell receptor (beta chain) appears in the sequencing data of a study of CD8 T cells in ankylosing spondylitis. Points from the study as a whole: Seemingly characteristic of ankylosing spondylitis blood was a TCR beta motif consisting of 7 or 8 highly homologous variants. There was reportedly significant enrichment of clones that were disease-linked in matched ankylosing spondylitis synovial fluid. Those disease-linked clones were CD8+; they were also relatively rare in peripheral blood.

Quantitative 5'-RACE with molecular barcodes was used to make the TCR beta libraries. Using its own MiXCR run on the 5' RACE reads, TCRdb lists one record per CDR3 protein. The data contain about 240,000 distinct CDR3 sequences, around 9.2% of them singletons. This clonotype was counted ten times or more. Its antigen is not known. Germline V gene sequence: CDR1 GTSNPN, CDR2 SVGIG (reference sequence). V dropped 5 bases and J dropped 3; count of bases not matched to a gene: 3. There are 13 residues in the CDR3. The clonotype was recovered from a male donor with ankylosing spondylitis or in good health (not recorded which). The chain links TRBV30 to TRBJ1-5; the match to TRBD1 covers 8 bases. Material: blood, either unsorted or a sorted T cell fraction (not recorded which). CDR3 protein: CAWGDRNNQPQHF. The CDR3 DNA reads TGTGCCTGGGGGGACAGGAACAATCAGCCCCAGCATTTT.